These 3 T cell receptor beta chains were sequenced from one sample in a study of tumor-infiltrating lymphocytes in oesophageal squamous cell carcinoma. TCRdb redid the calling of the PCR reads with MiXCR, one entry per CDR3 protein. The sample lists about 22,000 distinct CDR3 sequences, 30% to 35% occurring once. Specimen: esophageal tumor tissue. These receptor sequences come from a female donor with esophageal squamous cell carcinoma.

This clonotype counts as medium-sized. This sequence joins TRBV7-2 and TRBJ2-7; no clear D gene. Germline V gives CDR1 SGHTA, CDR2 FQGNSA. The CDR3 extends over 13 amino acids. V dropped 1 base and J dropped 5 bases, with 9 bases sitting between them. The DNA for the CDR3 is TGTGCCAGCAGCTTAGTTCGGGTCGACGAGCAGTACTTC. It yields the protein CASSLVRVDEQYF.

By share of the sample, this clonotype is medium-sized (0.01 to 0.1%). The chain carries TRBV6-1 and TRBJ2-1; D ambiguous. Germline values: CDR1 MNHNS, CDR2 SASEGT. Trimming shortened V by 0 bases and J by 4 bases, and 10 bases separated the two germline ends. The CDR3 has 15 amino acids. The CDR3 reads CASSEAWQPYNEQFF. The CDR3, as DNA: TGTGCCAGCAGTGAAGCGTGGCAGCCGTACAATGAGCAGTTCTTC.

Here the CDR3 reads CASSPPTVQGSVKQYF. CDR3 coding DNA: TGTGCCAGCAGCCCCCCCACGGTACAGGGGAGTGTCAAGCAGTACTTC. J is TRBJ2-3 and V is TRBV7-6, with 7 bases matching TRBD1. The J call could be wrong; TRBJ2-7 is a better fit for the DNA end. The CDR3 is 16 amino acids. Germline V lookup: CDR1 SGHVS, CDR2 FNYEAQ.